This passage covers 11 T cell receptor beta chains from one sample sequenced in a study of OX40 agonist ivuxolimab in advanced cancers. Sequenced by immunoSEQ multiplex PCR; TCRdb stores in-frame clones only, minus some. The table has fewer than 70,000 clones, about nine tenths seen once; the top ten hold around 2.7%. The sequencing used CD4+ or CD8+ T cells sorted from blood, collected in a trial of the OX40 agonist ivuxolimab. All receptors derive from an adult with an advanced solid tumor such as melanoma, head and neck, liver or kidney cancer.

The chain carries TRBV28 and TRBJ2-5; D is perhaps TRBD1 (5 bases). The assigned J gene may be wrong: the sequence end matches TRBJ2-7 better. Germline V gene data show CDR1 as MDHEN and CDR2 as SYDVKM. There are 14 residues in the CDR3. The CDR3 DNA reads TGTGCCAGCAGTTTACCCAGGGCCCCCTACGAGCAGTACTTC. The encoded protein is CASSLPRAPYEQYF.

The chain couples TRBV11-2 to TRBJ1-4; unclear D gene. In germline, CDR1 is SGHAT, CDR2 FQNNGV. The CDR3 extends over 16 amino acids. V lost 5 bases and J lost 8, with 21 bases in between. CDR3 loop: CASSPTTRTDHEKLFF. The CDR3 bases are TGTGCCAGCAGCCCGACAACAAGGACGGATCACGAAAAACTGTTTTTT.

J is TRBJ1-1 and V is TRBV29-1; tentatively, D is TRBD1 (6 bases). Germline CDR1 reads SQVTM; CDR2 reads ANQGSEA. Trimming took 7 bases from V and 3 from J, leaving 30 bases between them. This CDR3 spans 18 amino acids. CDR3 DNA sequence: TGCAGCGCCGAAGGCAGGGAATGGCGGATGGGGGCTGACACTGAAGCTTTCTTT. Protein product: CSAEGREWRMGADTEAFF.

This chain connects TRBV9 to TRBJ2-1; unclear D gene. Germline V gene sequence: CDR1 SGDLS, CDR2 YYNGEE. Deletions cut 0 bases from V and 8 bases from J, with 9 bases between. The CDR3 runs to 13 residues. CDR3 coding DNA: TGTGCCAGCAGCGTAGGACCCAAAGATGAGCAGTTCTTC. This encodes CASSVGPKDEQFF.

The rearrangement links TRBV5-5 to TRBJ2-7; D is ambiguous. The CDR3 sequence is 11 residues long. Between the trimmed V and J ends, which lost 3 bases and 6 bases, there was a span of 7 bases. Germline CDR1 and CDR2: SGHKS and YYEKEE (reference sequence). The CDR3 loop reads CASSSPREQYF. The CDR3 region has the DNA TGTGCCAGCAGCTCCCCTCGCGAGCAGTACTTC.

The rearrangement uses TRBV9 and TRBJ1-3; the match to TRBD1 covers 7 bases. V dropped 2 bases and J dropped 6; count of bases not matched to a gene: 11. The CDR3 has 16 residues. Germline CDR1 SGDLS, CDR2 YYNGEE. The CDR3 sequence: CASSVSGSGTVNTIYF. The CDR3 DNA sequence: TGTGCCAGCAGCGTCTCGGGTTCGGGGACAGTAAACACCATATATTTT.

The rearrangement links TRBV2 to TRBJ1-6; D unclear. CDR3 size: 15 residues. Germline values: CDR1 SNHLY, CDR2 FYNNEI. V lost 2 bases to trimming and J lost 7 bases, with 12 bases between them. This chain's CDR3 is CASSELGQSNSPLHF. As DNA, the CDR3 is TGTGCCAGCAGTGAATTAGGCCAGTCAAATTCACCCCTCCACTTT.

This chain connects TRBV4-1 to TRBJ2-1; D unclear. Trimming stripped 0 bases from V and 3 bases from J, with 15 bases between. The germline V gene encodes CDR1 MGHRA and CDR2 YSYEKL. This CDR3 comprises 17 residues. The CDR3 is CASSQDRAASGYNEQFF. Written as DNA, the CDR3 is TGCGCCAGCAGCCAAGATAGGGCGGCCTCTGGCTACAATGAGCAGTTCTTC.

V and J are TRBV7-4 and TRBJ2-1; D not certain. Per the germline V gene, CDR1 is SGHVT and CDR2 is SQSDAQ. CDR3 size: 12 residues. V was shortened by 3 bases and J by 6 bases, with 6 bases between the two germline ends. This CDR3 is CASSFWCNEQFF. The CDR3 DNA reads TGTGCCAGCAGCTTTTGGTGCAATGAGCAGTTCTTC.

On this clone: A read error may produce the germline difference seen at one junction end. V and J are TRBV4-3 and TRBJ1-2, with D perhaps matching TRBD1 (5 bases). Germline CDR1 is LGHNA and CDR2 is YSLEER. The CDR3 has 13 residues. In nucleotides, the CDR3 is TGCGCCAGCAGCCAATCGGCAGGGCGGCTACCTCACTTC. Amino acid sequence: CASSQSAGRLPHF.

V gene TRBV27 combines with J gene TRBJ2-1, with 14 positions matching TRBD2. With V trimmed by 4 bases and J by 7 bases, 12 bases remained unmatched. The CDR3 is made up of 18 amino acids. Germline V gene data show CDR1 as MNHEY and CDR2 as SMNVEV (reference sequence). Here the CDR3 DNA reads TGTGCCAGCAGTTCTACTCGGACTAGCGGGGGGTTTCAGAATGAGCAGTTCTTC. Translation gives CASSSTRTSGGFQNEQFF.